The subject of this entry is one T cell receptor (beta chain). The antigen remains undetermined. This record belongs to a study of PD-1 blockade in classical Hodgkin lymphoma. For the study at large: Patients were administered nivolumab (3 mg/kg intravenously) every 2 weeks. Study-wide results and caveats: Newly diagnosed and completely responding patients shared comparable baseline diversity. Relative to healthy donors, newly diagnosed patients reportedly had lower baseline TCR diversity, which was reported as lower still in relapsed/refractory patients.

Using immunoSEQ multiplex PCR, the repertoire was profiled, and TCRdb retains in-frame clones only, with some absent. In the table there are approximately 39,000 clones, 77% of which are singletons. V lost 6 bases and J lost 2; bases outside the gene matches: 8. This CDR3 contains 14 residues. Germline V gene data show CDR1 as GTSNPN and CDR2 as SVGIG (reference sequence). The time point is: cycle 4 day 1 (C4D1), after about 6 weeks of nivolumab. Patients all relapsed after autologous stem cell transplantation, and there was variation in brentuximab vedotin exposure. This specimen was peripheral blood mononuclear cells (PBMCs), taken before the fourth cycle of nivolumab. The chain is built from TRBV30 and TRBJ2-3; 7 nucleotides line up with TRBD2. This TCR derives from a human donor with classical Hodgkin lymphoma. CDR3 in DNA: TGTGCCTGTACAGCGGGGATCAACACAGATACGCAGTATTTT. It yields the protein CACTAGINTDTQYF. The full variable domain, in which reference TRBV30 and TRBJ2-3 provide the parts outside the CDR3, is SQTIHQWPATLVQPVGSPLSLECTVEGTSNPNLYWYRQAAGRGLQLLFYSVGIGQISSEVPQNLSASRPQDRQFILSSKKLLLSDSGFYLCACTAGINTDTQYFGPGTRLTVL.